This is a list of T cell receptor beta chains from one sample in a study of regulatory T cells in long-lasting Graves disease. TCRdb analysed the multiplex PCR reads with MiXCR anew, one entry per CDR3 protein. In the table there are roughly 610,000 distinct CDR3 sequences, roughly 15% of which are singletons. The same sample was also used in a study of T cells in Graves' hyperthyroidism and ophthalmopathy.

The material sequenced was peripheral blood mononuclear cells (PBMCs), taken at new diagnosis, from a patient treated with antithyroid drugs. Receptor source: a man between 18 and 29 years old with Graves disease. Both conserved end residues are trimmed from each CDR3. D genes are given only for firm matches. Where a row states a size, it is once, few, many or the class of an expanded clone; other rows omit it.

d_call,v_call,clone_size,j_call,cdr3_aa
TRBD1,TRBV12-3/TRBV12-4,many,TRBJ2-7,ASSLWAGGRNEQY
TRBD2,TRBV7-9,few,TRBJ2-1,ASSLRGTSGPSPYNEQF
TRBD1,TRBV27,many,TRBJ2-2,ASRLLTGTGSRRELF
-,TRBV2,many,TRBJ2-3,ASSEGPMRTDTQY
-,TRBV30,many,TRBJ2-1,AWTGEGAGYNEQF
-,TRBV3-1,many,TRBJ2-5,ASSPQGIHETQY
TRBD2,TRBV6-5,-,TRBJ2-5,ASSYGLAGVGETQY
-,TRBV5-1,many,TRBJ2-1,ASSPRGVSYNEQF
-,TRBV7-8,few,-,ASSLQQGLETQY
-,TRBV6-1,few,TRBJ2-7,ASSPRRRQGSYEQY
-,TRBV5-1,few,TRBJ1-4,ASSKDGVELF
-,TRBV28,-,TRBJ2-2,ASSPSLSGELF
-,TRBV30,many,TRBJ1-5,AWTGGYNQPQH
TRBD1,TRBV20-1,few,TRBJ1-4,SARPGQGGEKLF
TRBD1,TRBV28,many,TRBJ1-5,ASSLEVQGIQPQH
TRBD1,TRBV19,few,TRBJ2-2,ASKQGAGTGELF
-,TRBV2,many,TRBJ1-1,ASRREELGTEAF
-,TRBV7-3,-,TRBJ2-1,ASSLGAPSEQF
-,TRBV25-1,few,TRBJ2-2,ASSAQTSHTGELF
TRBD1,TRBV12-3/TRBV12-4,few,TRBJ2-2,ASSVGTGGDTGELV
-,TRBV13,many,TRBJ2-7,ASRLGQLYEQY
-,TRBV2,many,TRBJ1-3,ASRTGTPSGNTIY
-,TRBV6-1,many,TRBJ2-2,ASSPPGANTGELF